This entry lists 14 T cell receptor beta chains sequenced from one sample in a study of cytomegalovirus exposure and HLA in healthy donors. The PCR was carried out with 60 Vbeta primers and 13 Jbeta primers. The table came from immunoSEQ multiplex PCR; TCRdb's copy has only in-frame clones and leaves some out. The data contain approximately 150,000 clones, roughly 79% of them seen just once; the ten biggest clones take up about 1.3%. Material: PBMCs. All receptors come from a woman in her forties or fifties in good health and CMV-seronegative.

The chain carries TRBV7-2 and TRBJ2-7; 9 bases are a match to TRBD1. The V segment lost 4 bases and the J segment 2 bases; nucleotides outside the gene matches: 3. CDR1 is SGHTA, CDR2 FQGNSA, per germline. The CDR3 sequence is 14 residues long. CDR3 amino acids: CASSYRTGAYEQYF. The CDR3 bases are TGTGCCAGCAGCTACCGGACAGGGGCCTACGAGCAGTACTTC. The variable domain in full, completed from reference TRBV7-2 and TRBJ2-7, reads GAGVSQSPSNKVTEKGKDVELRCDPISGHTALYWYRQSLGQGLEFLIYFQGNSAPDKSGLPSDRFSAERTGGSVSTLTIQRTQQEDSAVYLCASSYRTGAYEQYFGPGTRLTVT.

The CDR3 reads CASSYEAGREKLFF. CDR3 bases: TGTGCCAGCAGTTATGAGGCAGGGCGTGAAAAACTGTTTTTT. The chain couples TRBV6-5 to TRBJ1-4; D is possibly TRBD1 (5 bases). V was clipped by 3 bases and J by 7 bases, with 12 bases between them. Per the germline V gene, CDR1 is MNHEY and CDR2 is SVGAGI. The CDR3 contains 14 residues.

This clone occurred once. The chain uses TRBV28 and TRBJ2-1; TRBD1 matches at 7 bases. The V segment lost 8 bases and the J segment 1 base; nucleotides outside the gene matches: 8. The CDR3 has 15 amino acids. Germline assignment: CDR1 MDHEN and CDR2 SYDVKM. The CDR3 here is CASESGTVSYNEQFF. The CDR3 DNA reads as TGTGCCAGCGAATCCGGGACAGTTTCCTACAATGAGCAGTTCTTC.

This CDR3 reads CASTEGRTEAFF. CDR3 nucleotide sequence: TGTGCCAGTACTGAGGGAAGGACTGAAGCTTTCTTT. The chain joins TRBV19 to TRBJ1-1, with unresolved D. The V and J ends lost 7 bases and 5 bases respectively, with 11 bases between them. This CDR3 spans 12 amino acids. The germline V gene encodes CDR1 LNHDA and CDR2 SQIVND (reference sequence).

To note about this clone: A junction end diverges from the germline sequence, so it may reflect a read error. The chain is built from TRBV4-2 and TRBJ2-5; 7 bases map to TRBD2. This CDR3 comprises 12 residues. Germline CDR1 LGHNA, CDR2 YNFKEQ. The CDR3 sequence: CASSQGGGPWHF. CDR3 DNA: TGTGCCAGCAGCCAGGGGGGGGGACCCTGGCACTTC.

V usage is TRBV28 and J usage is TRBJ2-5; 11 bases agree with TRBD1. CDR1 is MDHEN and CDR2 is SYDVKM in the germline V gene. The CDR3 length is 18 residues. The trim removed 4 bases at V and 4 bases at J, leaving 14 bases unmatched. CDR3 sequence reads: CASSSTLLGTGGAETQYF. The CDR3 region has the DNA TGTGCCAGCAGTTCAACCCTGTTAGGGACAGGGGGGGCAGAGACCCAGTACTTC.

In the case of this clone: The identical CDR3 is also encoded by other nucleotide sequences in the sample. In DNA form, the CDR3 reads TGTGCCAGCGGACAGGTCTACGAGCAGTACTTC. Its protein product is CASGQVYEQYF. The gene calls are TRBV2 and TRBJ2-7; TRBD1 matches 7 bases. CDR3 length: 11 amino acids. J lost 3 bases, V lost 8 bases, and 1 base had no gene match. Germline lookup yields CDR1 SNHLY and CDR2 FYNNEI.

This clone was seen a handful of times. This chain links TRBV5-6 with TRBJ2-7; the match to TRBD2 covers 10 bases. The CDR3 sequence is 15 residues long. Germline V CDR1 and CDR2: SGHDT, YYEEEE. J gave up 2 bases and V 4 bases, and 6 bases lay outside the gene matches. Here the CDR3 DNA reads TGTGCCAGCAGCGCGGGACTAGCGCGAACCTACGAGCAGTACTTC. This codes for CASSAGLARTYEQYF.

This chain connects TRBV19 to TRBJ2-5; no reliable D call. Trimming stripped 6 bases from V and 0 bases from J, with 11 bases between. This CDR3 has 14 amino acids. Germline V gene sequence: CDR1 LNHDA, CDR2 SQIVND (reference sequence). CDR3 in DNA: TGTGCCAGTAGAACTGAACCCCACCAAGAGACCCAGTACTTC. Encoded protein: CASRTEPHQETQYF. Combining the CDR3 with reference TRBV19 and TRBJ2-5 gives the whole variable domain DGGITQSPKYLFRKEGQNVTLSCEQNLNHDAMYWYRQDPGQGLRLIYYSQIVNDFQKGDIAEGYSVSREKKESFPLTVTSAQKNPTAFYLCASRTEPHQETQYFGPGTRLLVL.

The J gene is TRBJ1-2, the V gene TRBV27; 7 nucleotides line up with TRBD1. The CDR3 covers 14 residues. The germline V gene encodes CDR1 MNHEY and CDR2 SMNVEV (reference sequence). Unmatched junction bases numbered 6, after V lost 5 bases and J lost 3 bases. Here the CDR3 reads CASSPGTVYYGYTF. In DNA form, the CDR3 reads TGTGCCAGCAGTCCCGGGACAGTTTACTATGGCTACACCTTC.

This chain connects TRBV28 to TRBJ2-7, with 8 bases aligning to TRBD1. J gave up 7 bases and V 6 bases, and 11 bases lay outside the gene matches. The germline CDR1 and CDR2 sequences are MDHEN and SYDVKM. The CDR3 covers 14 residues. In nucleotides, the CDR3 is TGTGCCAGCAGAACCCAGGGGGCGCGGTTAGAGCAGTACTTC. This translates into CASRTQGARLEQYF.

The chain recombines TRBV5-6 with TRBJ1-4; D gene uncertain. V shed 0 bases and J shed 7 bases, with 7 bases lying between them. The CDR3 sequence is 13 residues long. Germline CDR1 reads SGHDT; CDR2 reads YYEEEE. The CDR3 region has the DNA TGTGCCAGCAGCTTGGTGTTATCTGAAAAACTGTTTTTT. This translates into CASSLVLSEKLFF.

This clone was seen a single time. V and J are TRBV6-5 and TRBJ1-2, with a weak D call TRBD1 (5 bases). The CDR3 contains 12 residues. Germline V CDR1 and CDR2: MNHEY, SVGAGI. V lost 10 bases, J lost 4 bases, and 13 bases lay in between. Written as DNA, the CDR3 is TGTGCCACCCTAACAGGTGTCTATGGCTACACCTTC. Its translation is CATLTGVYGYTF.

The J gene is TRBJ1-6, the V gene TRBV9; TRBD1 matches 9 bases. The length of the CDR3 is 17 residues. The V gene end was trimmed by 4 bases and the J gene end by 6 bases; junction bases not matched to a gene: 11. CDR1 SGDLS and CDR2 YYNGEE come from the germline V gene. DNA for the CDR3: TGTGCCAGCAGCTCTTTCCGGACAGGGGAGGCTAATTCACCCCTCCACTTT. Encoded protein: CASSSFRTGEANSPLHF.